The 6 T cell receptor beta chains reported below all come from one sample, sequenced in a study of post-analysis software for immune sequencing data. The study, taken as a whole, reports: Controls had lower frequencies than patients of roughly five TRBV segments, which included TRBV5-6, TRBV5-1 and TRBV20-1.

Presence of unique molecular identifiers characterized the TCR beta cDNA libraries. MiXCR, applied by TCRdb to the PCR reads, yields one record per CDR3 protein. The data show fewer than 900,000 distinct CDR3 sequences, about 43% seen once. The antigens of these receptors remain unknown. The sample consisted of blood. Every receptor here comes from a girl aged 10 to 17 with multiple sclerosis.

The rearrangement joins TRBV7-3 to TRBJ2-3, with a possible D match to TRBD2 (5 bases). The V gene lost 4 bases and the J gene lost 2 bases, with 28 bases spanning the gap. In germline, CDR1 is SGHTA, CDR2 FQGTGA. The CDR3 runs 20 residues. DNA for the CDR3: TGTGCCAGCAGCTCAACCCCAGCTGGAGGAACTCCTATCCCCACAGATACGCAGTATTTT. It encodes CASSSTPAGGTPIPTDTQYF.

The V call is TRBV27, the J call TRBJ2-1; 10 nucleotides agree with TRBD2. The germline CDR1 and CDR2 sequences are MNHEY and SMNVEV (reference sequence). Germline trimming cut 4 bases from V and 7 bases from J; bases unmatched to any gene: 7. CDR3 length equals 15 residues. The CDR3 reads CASSSLAGVRNEQFF. As DNA, the CDR3 is TGTGCCAGCAGTTCTCTAGCGGGAGTAAGGAATGAGCAGTTCTTC.

In this sample, this clonotype turned up once. At one end the junction does not follow the germline gene, possibly because of a read error. V usage is TRBV6-5 and J usage is TRBJ1-2; tentative D call: TRBD1 (5 bases). CDR1 and CDR2 from the germline V gene are MNHEY and SVGAGI. This CDR3 spans 12 amino acids. Here the CDR3 DNA reads TGTGCCAGCAGCCCTGGGGGGGTTGGCTGCACCTTC. Translating it yields CASSPGGVGCTF.

The gene calls are TRBV7-2 and TRBJ2-5; 9 bases are shared with TRBD1. From germline, CDR1 is SGHTA and CDR2 FQGNSA. The J segment lost 11 bases and the V segment lost 0 bases, leaving 7 bases of the junction unmatched. The CDR3 has 14 residues. In DNA, the CDR3 is TGTGCCAGCAGCTTAGCGGGACAGGGCGGGGAGCAGTACTTC. The encoded protein is CASSLAGQGGEQYF.

The chain combines TRBV10-3 with TRBJ2-4; no clear D gene. The end of the DNA is better explained by TRBJ2-7, so the J call may be wrong. Germline V gene sequence: CDR1 ENHRY, CDR2 SYGVKD. This CDR3 comprises 12 residues. Written as DNA, the CDR3 is TGTGCCATCAGTGAGCGGGCCTACGAGCAGTACTTC. Encoded protein: CAISERAYEQYF.

V gene TRBV7-2 combines with J gene TRBJ1-2, with unresolved D. The CDR3 totals 14 residues. Trimming cost V 5 bases and J 8 bases, with 18 bases left between them. The germline gives CDR1 SGHTA, CDR2 FQGNSA. CDR3 in amino acids: CASSLAGTRRGYTF. CDR3 DNA: TGTGCCAGCAGCCTGGCAGGCACCCGGCGGGGCTACACCTTC.